This record covers a single TCR beta chain. Its antigen is unidentified. V lost 2 bases to trimming and J lost 4 bases, with 15 bases between them. This CDR3 spans 15 amino acids. CDR1 SGHDT and CDR2 YYEEEE come from the germline V gene. Assay: immunoSEQ multiplex PCR; the TCRdb copy retains only in-frame clones and omits some. The table has roughly 120,000 clones, about 87% seen once. This sample was included in a study of identifying expanded T cells in peripheral blood. Study-level points and caveats: Roughly two-week clone count variance significantly increased as total template count grew.

Collection occurred without any documented infections or immune events in donors. The origin of this receptor is a person aged 18 to 70 in good health. J is TRBJ1-2 and V is TRBV5-6; D may be TRBD1 (6 bases). Sequenced sample: blood. CDR3 in amino acids: CASSLYRASTYGYTF. The CDR3 DNA reads as TGTGCCAGCAGCTTATACAGGGCGTCTACCTATGGCTACACCTTC.